This T cell receptor beta chain was documented in a study of blood T cell repertoires in COVID-19. Whole-study context: From the United States, Italy and Spain came samples of acute and convalescent COVID-19.

The CDR3 covers 15 residues. Original processing methods: Amplified reference gene primers provided the basis for estimating nucleated cell counts. The repertoire was sequenced with immunoSEQ multiplex PCR; TCRdb's copy has only in-frame clones and lacks some. From that table come the V and J calls and clone size; the DNA was used to work out D and trimming. The sample records around 140,000 clones, about nine tenths being singletons. This TCR derives from a human donor in a cohort sampled during active COVID-19. The V gene is TRBV12-2, the J gene TRBJ2-6; TRBD2 was called by the table and not checked on the DNA. TRBV12-2 is a recognized pseudogene. The specimen was peripheral blood. The CDR3 region has the DNA TGTGCAAGTCGCTTGACTCGGCTTGGGGCCAACGTCCTGACTTTC. Its translation is CASRLTRLGANVLTF.